Presented here are 21 T cell receptor beta chains from one specimen sequenced in a study of blood T cell repertoires in COVID-19. Profiling relied on immunoSEQ multiplex PCR, and the TCRdb table lists in-frame clones only, not all of them. Here the sample spans approximately 250,000 clones, 88% being singletons. The specimen was PBMCs or T cells enriched from blood (not recorded which). The receptor set was obtained from a woman aged 40 to 49 with acute COVID-19.

The rearrangement joins TRBV12-3 or TRBV12-4 to TRBJ2-1; 10 positions agree with TRBD2. Trimming at V came to 6 bases and at J to 6 bases, leaving 2 bases not matched to a gene. The CDR3 loop spans 13 amino acids. The CDR3 nucleotides are TGTGCCAGCAGAGGACTAGCGGCCAATGAGCAGTTCTTC. It yields the protein CASRGLAANEQFF.

This chain joins TRBV5-4 and TRBJ2-5, with TRBD1 as a possible D gene (5 bases). The CDR3 sequence is 15 residues long. V lost 1 base, J lost 2 bases, and 12 bases lay in between. Germline V gene lookup returns CDR1 SGHNT and CDR2 YYREEE (reference sequence). This CDR3 reads CASSLQGVSQETQYF. CDR3 bases: TGTGCCAGCAGCTTGCAGGGCGTATCTCAAGAGACCCAGTACTTC.

The chain employs TRBV30 and TRBJ1-1; a possible D gene is TRBD1 (5 bases). V lost 3 bases, J lost 1 base, and 12 bases lay in between. This CDR3 region has 14 residues. Germline V gives CDR1 GTSNPN, CDR2 SVGIG (reference sequence). In DNA form, the CDR3 reads TGTGCCTGGAGCCACTCCGGGGGGAACACTGAAGCTTTCTTT. Translation: CAWSHSGGNTEAFF.

This clone was picked up one time. The chain carries TRBV30 and TRBJ2-7, with 7 bases fitting TRBD1. This CDR3 is built from 15 residues. The ends lost 3 bases at V and 2 bases at J; junction bases unmatched: 10. Germline values: CDR1 GTSNPN, CDR2 SVGIG (reference sequence). CDR3 in DNA: TGTGCCTGGAGACCACCAGGGGGACAAACCTACGAGCAGTACTTC. Amino acids: CAWRPPGGQTYEQYF.

The genes are TRBV7-9 and TRBJ2-1; 7 bases are shared with TRBD2. From germline, CDR1 is SEHNR and CDR2 FQNEAQ (reference sequence). V was clipped by 5 bases and J by 6 bases; unmatched bases: 16. The CDR3 contains 17 residues. Here the CDR3 reads CASSPPTGQRDPNEQFF. As DNA, the CDR3 is TGTGCCAGCAGCCCCCCAACTGGCCAGCGGGACCCCAATGAGCAGTTCTTC.

This chain connects TRBV19 to TRBJ2-2; 8 nucleotides align to TRBD1. V gave up 0 bases and J gave up 6 bases; unmatched junction bases: 9. The CDR3 is 17 residues long. The V gene's germline CDR1 is LNHDA and CDR2 SQIVND (reference sequence). For the CDR3, the DNA is TGTGCCAGTAGTATAGACACGAGGACAGGGACGTCCGGGGAGCTGTTTTTT. Encoded protein: CASSIDTRTGTSGELFF.

V gene TRBV7-2 combines with J gene TRBJ2-7; D perhaps matches TRBD1 (6 bases). Looked up from germline, CDR1 is SGHTA and CDR2 is FQGNSA. The CDR3 consists of 13 residues. V lost 2 bases and J lost 6, with 11 bases in between. In DNA form, the CDR3 reads TGTGCCAGCAGCTTACTCCCAGGGGTCGAGCAGTACGTC. It codes for CASSLLPGVEQYV.

The V gene is TRBV28, the J gene TRBJ2-7; a weak D match, TRBD1 (5 bases). From germline, CDR1 is MDHEN and CDR2 SYDVKM. V lost 6 bases to trimming and J lost 5 bases, with 14 bases between them. The CDR3 is 13 amino acids. The CDR3 sequence is CASSWPGFHEQYF. CDR3 sequence (DNA): TGTGCCAGCAGCTGGCCAGGGTTCCACGAGCAGTACTTC.

V is TRBV5-1 and J is TRBJ2-1; 11 bases are a match to TRBD2. Germline values: CDR1 SGHRS, CDR2 YFSETQ. This CDR3 has 18 residues. The V gene end was trimmed by 0 bases and the J gene end by 2 bases; junction bases not matched to a gene: 7. CDR3 sequence reads: CASSLGRLAGKPYNEQFF. For the CDR3, the DNA is TGCGCCAGCAGCTTGGGACGACTAGCGGGAAAGCCCTACAATGAGCAGTTCTTC.

This clone was detected a few times. V usage is TRBV3-1 (or the pseudogene TRBV3-2) and J usage is TRBJ1-1; 7 nucleotides align to TRBD1. The CDR3 spans 14 residues. V lost 4 bases and J lost 4; bases outside the gene matches: 6. Looked up from germline, CDR1 is LGHDT and CDR2 is YNNKEL (reference sequence). CDR3 in amino acids: CASSPNRGGTEAFF. The DNA for the CDR3 is TGTGCCAGCAGCCCTAACAGGGGTGGCACTGAAGCTTTCTTT.

The genes are TRBV18 and TRBJ2-3; tentatively, D is TRBD1 (5 bases). The CDR3 runs to 14 residues. Germline V gene lookup returns CDR1 KGHSH and CDR2 LQKENI. The germline V and J ends were trimmed by 6 bases and 0 bases, with 10 bases remaining between them. Here the CDR3 reads CASSAGFSTDTQYF. In DNA form, the CDR3 reads TGTGCCAGCTCGGCAGGGTTCAGCACAGATACGCAGTATTTT.

The V call is TRBV20-1, the J call TRBJ1-1; D is ambiguous. The CDR3 loop spans 16 amino acids. The V gene's germline CDR1 is DFQATT and CDR2 SNEGSKA (reference sequence). The ends were cut back, 3 bases at V and 7 bases at J, with 24 bases in the middle. The CDR3 nucleotides are TGCAGTGCTAGTTTTGGGAAAGCCGAGAGGGTTGGTGAAGCTTTCTTT. Residues: CSASFGKAERVGEAFF.

The V call is TRBV11-3, the J call TRBJ2-5, with a weak D call TRBD2 (5 bases). This CDR3 contains 15 residues. V lost 0 bases, J lost 7 bases, and 15 bases lay in between. CDR1 is SGHNT, CDR2 YENEEA, per germline. The CDR3: CASSLDPDNGGTQYF. CDR3 DNA sequence: TGTGCCAGCAGCTTAGATCCCGATAACGGAGGGACCCAGTACTTC.

In DNA form, the CDR3 reads TGTGCCAGCAAGAGGGCAGGTGATCGCTCCTACGAGCAGTACTTC. It is translated as CASKRAGDRSYEQYF. This chain uses TRBV27 with TRBJ2-7; D possibly corresponds to TRBD2 (5 bases). CDR3 length: 15 amino acids. Deletions cut 7 bases from V and 0 bases from J, with 16 bases between. Germline V lookup: CDR1 MNHEY, CDR2 SMNVEV (reference sequence).

This clone came up once. The CDR3 DNA follows: TGTGCCAGCAGTGAAGGGCCGGGGGAGTCAAACACCATATATTTT. Residues: CASSEGPGESNTIYF. The chain uses TRBV2 and TRBJ1-3; D might be TRBD1 (5 bases). V lost 1 base, J lost 6 bases, and 13 bases lay in between. The CDR3 spans 15 residues. The germline gives CDR1 SNHLY, CDR2 FYNNEI.

The chain links TRBV28 to TRBJ1-5; 11 nucleotides align to TRBD1. Looked up from germline, CDR1 is MDHEN and CDR2 is SYDVKM. J lost 2 bases, V lost 4 bases, and 10 bases had no gene match. The CDR3 runs 18 residues. The DNA for the CDR3 is TGTGCCAGCAGTTGGGGACAGGGGGAAGGTATAGGCAATCAGCCCCAGCATTTT. Translation gives CASSWGQGEGIGNQPQHF.

This clone came up once. The V gene is TRBV9, the J gene TRBJ2-2, with D possibly matching TRBD1 (6 bases). Per the germline V gene, CDR1 is SGDLS and CDR2 is YYNGEE. V lost 3 bases to trimming and J lost 7 bases, with 16 bases between them. The CDR3 is made up of 15 amino acids. This chain's CDR3 is CASSARTVSDGELFF. The CDR3 nucleotides are TGTGCCAGCAGCGCGAGGACAGTTTCCGACGGGGAGCTGTTTTTT.

The rearrangement uses TRBV7-9 and TRBJ1-4; TRBD1 might be the D (5 bases). Trimming shortened V by 6 bases and J by 4 bases, and 9 bases separated the two germline ends. CDR1 and CDR2 (germline): SEHNR, FQNEAQ (reference sequence). The CDR3 consists of 13 residues. The CDR3 reads CASRGDFNEKLFF. Here the CDR3 DNA reads TGTGCCAGCAGAGGGGATTTTAATGAAAAACTGTTTTTT.

The chain links TRBV24-1 to TRBJ1-5; 11 bases map to TRBD1. Germline CDR1 is KGHDR and CDR2 is SFDVKD. This CDR3 is 16 amino acids long. The junction had 2 bases not matched to a gene; V was cut back by 4 bases and J by 1 base. CDR3 nucleotides: TGTGCCACCAGTGACAGGACAGGGGGCAGCAATCAGCCCCAGCATTTT. It translates to CATSDRTGGSNQPQHF.

Remarks on this clone: Other DNA variants within this sample encode the same CDR3. CDR3 nucleotide sequence: TGTGCCAGCAGCTTGGGACAGGGGGGAGAGACCCAGTACTTC. Translated, it gives CASSLGQGGETQYF. The chain employs TRBV5-4 and TRBJ2-5; 9 bases are a match to TRBD1. Losses at the gene ends were 0 bases for V and 4 bases for J; bases not matched to a gene: 1. This CDR3 region has 14 residues. Germline-derived CDR1 and CDR2 are SGHNT and YYREEE (reference sequence).

V and J are TRBV7-9 and TRBJ1-1; 12 bases fit TRBD1. The CDR3 loop spans 15 amino acids. The junction had 11 bases not matched to a gene; V was cut back by 5 bases and J by 10 bases. Germline V gene lookup returns CDR1 SEHNR and CDR2 FQNEAQ (reference sequence). The CDR3 sequence: CASSPGTGGVGVAFF. CDR3 DNA sequence: TGTGCCAGCAGCCCGGGGACAGGGGGCGTTGGTGTAGCTTTCTTT.